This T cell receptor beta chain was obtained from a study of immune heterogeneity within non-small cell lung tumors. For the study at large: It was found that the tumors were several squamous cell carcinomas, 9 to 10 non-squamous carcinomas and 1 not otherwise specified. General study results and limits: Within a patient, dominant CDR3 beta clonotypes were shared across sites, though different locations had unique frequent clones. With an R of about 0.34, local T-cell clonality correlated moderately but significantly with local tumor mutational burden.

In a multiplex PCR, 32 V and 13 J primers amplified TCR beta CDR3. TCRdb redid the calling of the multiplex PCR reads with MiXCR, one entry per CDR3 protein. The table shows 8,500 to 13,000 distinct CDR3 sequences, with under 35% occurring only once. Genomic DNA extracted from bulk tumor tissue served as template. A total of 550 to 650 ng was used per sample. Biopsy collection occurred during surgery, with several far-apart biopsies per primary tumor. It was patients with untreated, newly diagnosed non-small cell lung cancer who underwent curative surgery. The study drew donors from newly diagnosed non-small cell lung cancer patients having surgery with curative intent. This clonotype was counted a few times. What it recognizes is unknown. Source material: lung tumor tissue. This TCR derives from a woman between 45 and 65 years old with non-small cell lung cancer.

CDR3 residues: CASSYVRYTDTQYF. The CDR3 DNA reads TGTGCCAGCAGTTACGTTAGGTACACAGATACGCAGTATTTT. This chain joins TRBV6-2 or TRBV6-3 and TRBJ2-3, with D hard to call. The CDR3 totals 14 residues. From germline, CDR1 is MNHEY and CDR2 SVGEGT. Trimming removed 2 bases from V and 2 bases from J, with 8 bases in between.